These T cell receptor beta chains were read from a single sample in a study of blood T cells in healthy people across ages. TCRdb itself ran the 5' RACE reads through MiXCR, one entry per CDR3 protein. The sample contains 1.5 million to 2 million distinct CDR3 sequences, around half of which appear only once. Sequenced sample: blood. Receptor source: a woman between 35 and 50 years old in good health. Both conserved end residues are part of each CDR3. Fields, in order: D gene, J gene, V gene, clone size, CDR3 DNA, CDR3 protein. A D gene is named only where the DNA matches it firmly. The listing skips clone size in some rows; elsewhere it reads once, few, many or a size class.

D: .
J: TRBJ2-1
V: TRBV7-9
size: few
DNA: TGTGCCAGCACCGTCTCCGCTCGGGGCAATGAGCAGTTCTTC
CDR3: CASTVSARGNEQFF

D: .
J: TRBJ2-1
V: TRBV12-3/TRBV12-4
size: few
DNA: TGTGCCAGCAGCCTAGGACTACCAGACTACAATGAGCAGTTCTTC
CDR3: CASSLGLPDYNEQFF

D: .
J: TRBJ2-3
V: TRBV24-1
size: once
DNA: TGTGCCACCAGTGATCCGCTGGGGGATACGCAGTATTTT
CDR3: CATSDPLGDTQYF

D: TRBD1
J: TRBJ1-2
V: TRBV6-2/TRBV6-3
size: few
DNA: TGTGCCAGCAGTTCAACTACACCTGCGGACAGGCTCGGGCTGGAGAGACATGGCTACACCTTC
CDR3: CASSSTTPADRLGLERHGYTF

D: .
J: TRBJ2-3
V: TRBV29-1
size: .
DNA: TGCAGCGTTGATAGGATCGGATTCACAGATACGCAGTATTTT
CDR3: CSVDRIGFTDTQYF

D: .
J: TRBJ1-2
V: TRBV6-1
size: .
DNA: TGTGCCAGCAGTTCTTATGGCTACGCCTTC
CDR3: CASSSYGYAF

D: .
J: TRBJ2-4
V: TRBV7-8
size: .
DNA: TGTGCCAGCAGCAACCGGGACGTAGCCAAAAACATTCAGTACTTC
CDR3: CASSNRDVAKNIQYF

D: .
J: TRBJ1-2
V: TRBV6-5
size: .
DNA: TGTGCCAGCAGTTCCCAACAGGAGGATGGTGGCTACACCTTC
CDR3: CASSSQQEDGGYTF

D: .
J: TRBJ1-4
V: TRBV24-1
size: few
DNA: TGTGCCACCAGTGCCCGGCTTAATGAAAAACTGTTTTTT
CDR3: CATSARLNEKLFF

D: .
J: TRBJ2-7
V: TRBV27
size: few
DNA: TGTGCCAGCAGACTTACAGGGTACTACGAGCAGTACTTC
CDR3: CASRLTGYYEQYF

D: .
J: TRBJ2-7
V: TRBV6-6
size: .
DNA: TGTGCCAGCAGTATTACGGCAACGAGCTCCTACGAGCAGTACTTC
CDR3: CASSITATSSYEQYF

D: TRBD1
J: TRBJ2-5
V: TRBV6-6
size: .
DNA: TGTGCCAGCAGTGACGAGACAGGGATTGAGACCCAGTACTTC
CDR3: CASSDETGIETQYF